This T cell receptor beta chain was captured by sequencing in a study of cytomegalovirus exposure and HLA in healthy donors. The CDR3 covers 17 residues. Germline-derived CDR1 and CDR2 are WSHSY and SAAADI. V gave up 6 bases and J gave up 3 bases, with 23 bases separating them. These donors, healthy bone marrow donors, were studied. PCR primers comprised 60 Vbeta and 13 Jbeta primers. Method: immunoSEQ multiplex PCR; TCRdb's copy keeps in-frame clones and lacks some. In the table there are approximately 140,000 clones, approximately 82% of which are singletons. The sequence was obtained from a boy between 2 and 10 years old in good health and CMV-seronegative. This rearrangement joins TRBV10-2 to TRBJ2-5; D perhaps matches TRBD1 (5 bases). The sequencing sample was made of PBMCs. CDR3 residues: CASRDTYALPLKETQYF. As DNA, the CDR3 is TGCGCCAGCAGGGACACCTATGCACTACCACTCAAAGAGACCCAGTACTTC.